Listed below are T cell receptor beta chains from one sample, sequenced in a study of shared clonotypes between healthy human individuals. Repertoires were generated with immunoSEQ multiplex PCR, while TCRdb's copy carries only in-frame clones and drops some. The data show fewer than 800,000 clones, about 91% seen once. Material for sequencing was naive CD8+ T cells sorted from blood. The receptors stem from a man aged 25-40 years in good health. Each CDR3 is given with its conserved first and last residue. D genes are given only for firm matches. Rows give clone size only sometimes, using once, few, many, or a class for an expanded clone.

cdr3_aa: CAWSEYRGAEAFF; cdr3_nt: TGTGCCTGGAGTGAATACAGGGGCGCTGAAGCTTTCTTT; j_call: TRBJ1-1; cdr3_length: 13; clone_size: NA; v_call: TRBV30; d_call: TRBD1
cdr3_aa: CASSLRGSTDTQYF; cdr3_nt: TGTGCCAGCAGTTTAAGGGGTAGCACAGATACGCAGTATTTT; j_call: TRBJ2-3; cdr3_length: 14; clone_size: NA; v_call: TRBV27; d_call: NA
cdr3_aa: CASSSITGSEQYF; cdr3_nt: TGTGCCAGCAGTAGTATCACAGGGAGCGAGCAGTACTTC; j_call: TRBJ2-7; cdr3_length: 13; clone_size: NA; v_call: TRBV6-6; d_call: NA
cdr3_aa: CASSFRGLGFLDTQYF; cdr3_nt: TGTGCCAGCAGCTTTAGAGGTCTCGGCTTTTTAGATACGCAGTATTTT; j_call: TRBJ2-3; cdr3_length: 16; clone_size: NA; v_call: TRBV7-9; d_call: NA
cdr3_aa: CASSSAGADQETQYF; cdr3_nt: TGTGCCAGCAGCTCCGCAGGGGCAGACCAAGAGACCCAGTACTTC; j_call: TRBJ2-5; cdr3_length: 15; clone_size: NA; v_call: TRBV11-2; d_call: NA
cdr3_aa: CATEGQYSYEQYF; cdr3_nt: TGTGCCACCGAGGGCCAGTACTCCTACGAGCAGTACTTC; j_call: TRBJ2-7; cdr3_length: 13; clone_size: NA; v_call: TRBV15; d_call: NA
cdr3_aa: CASSPRTNYEQYF; cdr3_nt: TGTGCCAGCAGCCCGAGGACTAATTACGAGCAGTACTTC; j_call: TRBJ2-7; cdr3_length: 13; clone_size: NA; v_call: TRBV7-9; d_call: NA
cdr3_aa: CASSSRDNLPNEKLFF; cdr3_nt: TGTGCCAGCAGCTCCCGGGACAACCTCCCTAATGAAAAACTGTTTTTT; j_call: TRBJ1-4; cdr3_length: 16; clone_size: NA; v_call: TRBV7-9; d_call: NA
cdr3_aa: CATSRGVGTETYEQYF; cdr3_nt: TGTGCCACCAGCAGAGGGGTAGGGACAGAGACCTACGAGCAGTACTTC; j_call: TRBJ2-7; cdr3_length: 16; clone_size: NA; v_call: TRBV15; d_call: TRBD1
cdr3_aa: CASSHPGQAAQTQYF; cdr3_nt: TGTGCCAGCAGTCACCCGGGACAGGCCGCGCAGACCCAGTACTTC; j_call: TRBJ2-5; cdr3_length: 15; clone_size: NA; v_call: TRBV27; d_call: TRBD1
cdr3_aa: CASSQILAGNNYEQYF; cdr3_nt: TGCGCCAGCAGCCAAATACTAGCGGGCAATAACTACGAGCAGTACTTC; j_call: TRBJ2-7; cdr3_length: 16; clone_size: NA; v_call: TRBV4-3; d_call: TRBD2
cdr3_aa: CASRVPERNEQFF; cdr3_nt: TGTGCCAGCAGGGTCCCCGAGCGGAATGAGCAGTTCTTC; j_call: TRBJ2-1; cdr3_length: 13; clone_size: NA; v_call: TRBV9; d_call: NA
cdr3_aa: CASSRGGYTGELFF; cdr3_nt: TGTGCCAGCAGCCGAGGGGGCTACACCGGGGAGCTGTTTTTT; j_call: TRBJ2-2; cdr3_length: 14; clone_size: NA; v_call: TRBV11-3; d_call: TRBD1
cdr3_aa: CASSLALAGGSLSNEQFF; cdr3_nt: TGTGCCAGCAGCTTAGCTCTAGCGGGAGGGTCTTTGTCCAATGAGCAGTTCTTC; j_call: TRBJ2-1; cdr3_length: 18; clone_size: NA; v_call: TRBV7-6; d_call: TRBD2
cdr3_aa: CASSVARTGGNNEQFF; cdr3_nt: TGTGCCAGCAGCGTAGCTCGGACAGGGGGTAATAATGAGCAGTTCTTC; j_call: TRBJ2-1; cdr3_length: 16; clone_size: NA; v_call: TRBV9; d_call: TRBD1
cdr3_aa: CASSFAGGYDEAFF; cdr3_nt: TGTGCCAGCAGCTTCGCAGGGGGCTACGATGAAGCTTTCTTT; j_call: TRBJ1-1; cdr3_length: 14; clone_size: NA; v_call: TRBV7-9; d_call: TRBD1
cdr3_aa: CASIPRPAGVGNEQFF; cdr3_nt: TGTGCCAGCATCCCGCGGCCAGCGGGAGTTGGCAATGAGCAGTTCTTC; j_call: TRBJ2-1; cdr3_length: 16; clone_size: NA; v_call: TRBV7-8; d_call: TRBD2
cdr3_aa: CASSPDSYGYTF; cdr3_nt: TGTGCCAGCAGTCCGGACAGCTATGGCTACACCTTC; j_call: TRBJ1-2; cdr3_length: 12; clone_size: NA; v_call: TRBV6-5; d_call: NA
cdr3_aa: CASSKDLEHTDTQYF; cdr3_nt: TGCGCCAGCAGCAAGGACTTAGAGCACACAGATACGCAGTATTTT; j_call: TRBJ2-3; cdr3_length: 15; clone_size: NA; v_call: TRBV5-1; d_call: NA
cdr3_aa: CASSQEGLTTDTQYF; cdr3_nt: TGCGCCAGCAGCCAAGAAGGACTGACCACAGATACGCAGTATTTT; j_call: TRBJ2-3; cdr3_length: 15; clone_size: once; v_call: TRBV4-1; d_call: NA
cdr3_aa: CASNDPVSGRIDTQYF; cdr3_nt: TGTGCCAGCAACGATCCGGTCAGCGGGAGGATAGATACGCAGTATTTT; j_call: TRBJ2-3; cdr3_length: 16; clone_size: once; v_call: TRBV11-2; d_call: TRBD2
cdr3_aa: CASKHRGEGSGNTIYF; cdr3_nt: TGTGCCAGCAAGCACCGTGGGGAGGGCTCTGGAAACACCATATATTTT; j_call: TRBJ1-3; cdr3_length: 16; clone_size: NA; v_call: TRBV27; d_call: NA
cdr3_aa: CASSPQGWQGGNEQFF; cdr3_nt: TGTGCCAGCAGCCCCCAAGGGTGGCAGGGTGGCAATGAGCAGTTCTTC; j_call: TRBJ2-1; cdr3_length: 16; clone_size: NA; v_call: TRBV7-2; d_call: NA
cdr3_aa: CASSSAEAGLFTDTQYF; cdr3_nt: TGTGCCAGCAGCTCAGCGGAAGCGGGCCTATTCACAGATACGCAGTATTTT; j_call: TRBJ2-3; cdr3_length: 17; clone_size: NA; v_call: TRBV5-4; d_call: NA
cdr3_aa: CATSTGQGGFVGQYF; cdr3_nt: TGTGCCACCAGCACGGGACAGGGCGGCTTTGTAGGGCAGTACTTC; j_call: TRBJ2-7; cdr3_length: 15; clone_size: NA; v_call: TRBV15; d_call: TRBD1
cdr3_aa: CASSYSSEKTYNEQFF; cdr3_nt: TGTGCCAGCAGTTACTCGTCCGAAAAAACCTACAATGAGCAGTTCTTC; j_call: TRBJ2-1; cdr3_length: 16; clone_size: NA; v_call: TRBV6-5; d_call: NA
cdr3_aa: CATLWENTGELFF; cdr3_nt: TGTGCCACCTTATGGGAAAACACCGGGGAGCTGTTTTTT; j_call: TRBJ2-2; cdr3_length: 13; clone_size: NA; v_call: TRBV7-9; d_call: NA
cdr3_aa: CASSRNRLAGGDEQFF; cdr3_nt: TGTGCCAGCAGTAGAAACCGACTAGCGGGAGGTGATGAGCAGTTCTTC; j_call: TRBJ2-1; cdr3_length: 16; clone_size: NA; v_call: TRBV27; d_call: TRBD2
cdr3_aa: CASSPSSGQGVDFYGYTF; cdr3_nt: TGCGCCAGCAGCCCCTCCTCGGGACAGGGGGTGGATTTCTATGGCTACACCTTC; j_call: TRBJ1-2; cdr3_length: 18; clone_size: NA; v_call: TRBV4-1; d_call: TRBD1
cdr3_aa: CASSPDFIRGGRSQYF; cdr3_nt: TGTGCCAGCAGTCCTGACTTTATTCGAGGGGGTCGCTCGCAGTACTTC; j_call: TRBJ2-7; cdr3_length: 16; clone_size: NA; v_call: TRBV27; d_call: NA
cdr3_aa: CASSPDLSTDTQYF; cdr3_nt: TGTGCCAGCAGTCCTGACCTTAGCACAGATACGCAGTATTTT; j_call: TRBJ2-3; cdr3_length: 14; clone_size: NA; v_call: TRBV28; d_call: NA
cdr3_aa: CAWSVGHNEQFF; cdr3_nt: TGTGCCTGGAGTGTAGGGCACAATGAGCAGTTCTTC; j_call: TRBJ2-1; cdr3_length: 12; clone_size: NA; v_call: TRBV30; d_call: NA
cdr3_aa: CARITGALKSTEAFF; cdr3_nt: TGTGCCAGAATAACCGGAGCGCTGAAGAGTACTGAAGCTTTCTTT; j_call: TRBJ1-1; cdr3_length: 15; clone_size: NA; v_call: TRBV2; d_call: NA
cdr3_aa: CASSFRGRSNEQFF; cdr3_nt: TGTGCCAGCAGCTTCCGGGGTCGGAGCAATGAGCAGTTCTTC; j_call: TRBJ2-1; cdr3_length: 14; clone_size: once; v_call: TRBV5-6; d_call: NA